These T cell receptor beta chains were read from a single sample in a study of blood T cell repertoires in COVID-19. The protocol was immunoSEQ multiplex PCR, while the TCRdb copy is restricted to in-frame clones and leaves out a portion. This sample yields more than 300,000 clones, of which approximately 89% are seen a single time; more than 9% belongs to the top ten. Material: peripheral blood. The source is a woman aged 25 to 39 with COVID-19, enrolled during active disease. Both conserved end residues are trimmed from each CDR3. Fields, in order: clone size, V gene, J gene, CDR3 protein. Clone size appears in some rows only: once, few, many, or a class for an expanded clone.

-	TRBV6-2/TRBV6-3	TRBJ1-5	ASSPEGAWGNQPQH
-	TRBV5-1	TRBJ2-1	ASSLDVTSGRAAYNEQF
-	TRBV3-1/TRBV3-2	TRBJ1-1	ASSQTNEAF
once	TRBV7-9	TRBJ2-7	ASSLVASGRASYEQY
-	TRBV30	TRBJ1-1	AWGTVGTEAF
-	TRBV7-3	TRBJ1-2	ASSFEQGYGYT
few	TRBV28	TRBJ2-7	ASSPPEDTLEQY
-	TRBV6-5	TRBJ2-7	ASSRQAGYEQY
-	TRBV18	TRBJ1-4	ASSSGGDEKLF
few	TRBV19	TRBJ1-2	ASSPRTGLGYT
-	TRBV5-1	TRBJ2-1	ASASGTSGYNEQF
once	TRBV10-1	TRBJ2-7	ASSGGGLASTYEQY
once	TRBV28	TRBJ2-5	ASSSLAVQETQY
-	TRBV10-1	TRBJ2-7	ASSDNRVPGEQY
-	TRBV24-1	TRBJ1-4	ATSDRTGGAIEKLF
-	TRBV7-2	TRBJ2-5	ASSLSGVTRETQY
-	TRBV30	TRBJ2-6	AWSVLPSGANVLT
-	TRBV5-1	TRBJ2-1	ASSLSKGGNEQF
-	TRBV5-1	TRBJ2-6	ASVGLAGEGGANVLT
-	TRBV5-1	TRBJ2-1	ASSSQGYNEQF
-	TRBV7-2	TRBJ1-5	ASSPPGGLNQPQH
-	TRBV7-9	TRBJ2-3	ATTAGKSTDTQY
-	TRBV11-2	TRBJ1-3	ASSRDRGMLGNTIY
-	TRBV3-1/TRBV3-2	TRBJ2-2	ASRRVAGPTGELF
-	TRBV6-7	TRBJ2-5	ASSEERRETQY
-	TRBV30	TRBJ1-4	AGQGRDEKLF
-	TRBV5-1	TRBJ2-3	ASSLNVAGPTDTQY
-	TRBV14	TRBJ2-1	ASSQESGRYNEQF
-	TRBV7-3	TRBJ2-5	ASSSEQGETQY
-	TRBV2	TRBJ1-6	ASLETDSFYNSPLH
-	TRBV6-6	TRBJ1-6	ASSYGTERSPLH
-	TRBV7-2	TRBJ2-3	ASSLQLAGVPSPDTQY
-	TRBV3-1/TRBV3-2	TRBJ1-6	ASSLNNSPLH
-	TRBV7-9	TRBJ2-1	ASSPPDRVGSYNEQF
-	TRBV11-2	TRBJ2-7	ASSLGWDRVYEQY
-	TRBV6-6	TRBJ2-3	ASSLEDTQY
-	TRBV27	TRBJ1-5	ASSPRDRADQPQH